A selection of T cell receptor beta chains follows, all from one sample in a study of human T cells and chemical hapten exposure. TCRdb redid the calling of the RACE reads with MiXCR, one entry per CDR3 protein. The sample carries fewer than 300,000 distinct CDR3 sequences, approximately 7.5% recorded once. Here the sequenced sample was whole blood, taken in connection with sensitization to the hapten diphenylcyclopropenone (DPC). The source of these receptors is a man aged 18 to 35 with alopecia areata. Some clones in this sample may be carry-over from other donors' samples. CDR3s include the opening cysteine and the closing phenylalanine or tryptophan. A D gene is named only where the DNA matches it firmly. Rows give clone size only sometimes, using once, few, many, or a class for an expanded clone.

TRBV9	NA	TRBJ2-7	few	CASSGGGTPTYEQYF	TGTGCCAGCAGCGGGGGAGGGACACCAACCTACGAGCAGTACTTC
TRBV5-1	TRBD1	TRBJ2-5	NA	CASSLVGQGALETQYF	TGCGCCAGCAGCTTGGTGGGACAGGGGGCCCTGGAGACCCAGTACTTC
TRBV28	NA	TRBJ2-3	NA	CATGTDTQYF	TGTGCCACCGGCACAGATACGCAGTATTTT
TRBV10-3	NA	TRBJ1-5	few	CAISEYLGENGNQPQHF	TGTGCCATCAGTGAGTATCTGGGGGAGAATGGCAATCAGCCCCAGCATTTT
TRBV12-3/TRBV12-4	NA	TRBJ2-3	many	CASSPARTDTQYF	TGTGCCAGCAGTCCGGCACGCACAGATACGCAGTATTTT
TRBV27	NA	TRBJ1-2	NA	CASSSSGSTNYGYTF	TGTGCCAGCAGTTCATCAGGCTCCACCAACTATGGCTACACCTTC
TRBV11-2	NA	TRBJ2-3	NA	CASTQMTVSTDTQYF	TGTGCCAGCACCCAGATGACAGTCTCCACAGATACGCAGTATTTT
TRBV29-1	NA	TRBJ2-1	NA	CAGNRASYNEQFF	TGCGCCGGGAACAGGGCCTCCTACAATGAGCAGTTCTTC
TRBV20-1	TRBD1	TRBJ2-4	many	CSANSWTGKNIQYF	TGCAGTGCTAACTCCTGGACAGGGAAAAACATTCAGTACTTC
TRBV6-2/TRBV6-3	TRBD2	TRBJ2-1	few	CASSLRGLAGGEISSYNEQFF	TGTGCCAGCAGCCTACGGGGACTAGCGGGGGGCGAGATTAGCTCCTACAATGAGCAGTTCTTC
TRBV18	NA	TRBJ2-7	few	CASSPLLKSPTYEQYF	TGTGCCAGCTCACCACTCTTGAAATCCCCGACCTACGAGCAGTACTTC
TRBV20-1	TRBD2	TRBJ2-5	few	CSARGPSGVSETQYF	TGCAGTGCTAGAGGGCCTAGCGGGGTCTCAGAGACCCAGTACTTC
TRBV29-1	NA	TRBJ2-7	few	CSVGQASVQYF	TGCAGCGTTGGTCAGGCGTCTGTGCAGTACTTC
TRBV29-1	NA	TRBJ1-1	NA	CSSRDSSQAFF	TGCAGCTCCCGGGACTCCTCTCAAGCTTTCTTT
TRBV4-3	NA	TRBJ2-5	few	CASSQESAGVGQETQYF	TGCGCCAGCAGCCAAGAATCGGCAGGGGTGGGTCAAGAGACCCAGTACTTC
TRBV10-3	NA	TRBJ1-1	NA	CAISGRDWNSEAFF	TGTGCCATCAGTGGACGGGATTGGAACTCTGAAGCTTTCTTT
TRBV27	NA	TRBJ1-5	few	CASSLWSEGGNQPQHF	TGTGCCAGCAGTTTATGGTCCGAAGGGGGCAATCAGCCCCAGCATTTT
TRBV12-3/TRBV12-4	TRBD2	TRBJ2-5	NA	CASSTSAGQETQYF	TGTGCCAGCAGTACTAGCGCGGGGCAAGAGACCCAGTACTTC
TRBV2	TRBD1	TRBJ1-1	many	CASSEPRTGLNTEAFF	TGTGCCAGCAGTGAGCCGAGGACAGGGTTGAACACTGAAGCTTTCTTT
TRBV6-6	NA	TRBJ1-1	NA	CASTIRQNREPGTEAFF	TGTGCCAGCACCATACGGCAAAACAGGGAGCCCGGCACTGAAGCTTTCTTT